The 29 T cell receptor beta chains presented below share a single source sample, sequenced in a study of technical replicates of blood from a few donors. Profiled with immunoSEQ multiplex PCR; TCRdb holds only in-frame clones, not every one. Here the sample spans tens of thousands of clones, about 96% being singletons. The source material was T cells isolated from PBMCs. The source is a human donor in good health.

The CDR3, as DNA: TGTGCCAGCAGCTCGTTTAGCGGAACGAACACCGGGGAGCTGTTTTTT. It is translated as CASSSFSGTNTGELFF. V and J are TRBV7-9 and TRBJ2-2; D might be TRBD2 (6 bases). This CDR3 is 16 amino acids long. V lost 4 bases to trimming and J lost 0 bases, with 12 bases between them. Germline CDR1 SEHNR, CDR2 FQNEAQ (reference sequence). The complete variable domain, with remaining parts taken from reference TRBV7-9 and TRBJ2-2, reads DTGVSQNPRHKITKRGQNVTFRCDPISEHNRLYWYRQTLGQGPEFLTYFQNEAQLEKSRLLSDRFSAERPKGSFSTLEIQRTEQGDSAMYLCASSSFSGTNTGELFFGEGSRLTVL.

The V gene is TRBV28, the J gene TRBJ1-2, with 7 bases matching TRBD1. Germline trimming cut 6 bases from V and 7 bases from J; bases unmatched to any gene: 11. Germline V gene lookup returns CDR1 MDHEN and CDR2 SYDVKM. The CDR3 consists of 14 residues. In nucleotides, the CDR3 is TGTGCCAGCAGACTAGACAGGGTCGGGTTTGGCTACACCTTC. Its translation: CASRLDRVGFGYTF.

The V call is TRBV7-9, the J call TRBJ2-7; unclear D gene. The CDR3 covers 13 residues. Deletions cut 5 bases from V and 7 bases from J, with 15 bases between. Germline V gives CDR1 SEHNR, CDR2 FQNEAQ (reference sequence). CDR3 loop: CASSTGLGDEQYF. As DNA, the CDR3 is TGTGCCAGCAGCACTGGTCTTGGTGATGAGCAGTACTTC.

The V gene is TRBV10-3, the J gene TRBJ2-1; 7 bases are shared with TRBD2. The CDR3 runs to 13 residues. Germline-derived CDR1 and CDR2 are ENHRY and SYGVKD. After removal of 4 bases from V and 6 bases from J, the junction contained 3 bases not matched to a gene. CDR3 DNA: TGTGCCATCAGTGTGGGGGGGGGCAATGAGCAGTTCTTC. Amino acids: CAISVGGGNEQFF.

About this clone itself: Compared with germline, one end of the junction differs, possibly owing to a read error. This chain connects TRBV28 to TRBJ1-4; D possibly corresponds to TRBD1 (5 bases). This CDR3 contains 12 residues. From germline, CDR1 is MDHEN and CDR2 SYDVKM. CDR3 in amino acids: CASSLTRQTPNF. The CDR3 DNA reads TGTGCCAGCAGTTTGACGCGACAGACACCTAATTTT.

The chain links TRBV5-4 to TRBJ2-5, with TRBD2 matching 10 bases. CDR3 size: 15 residues. Germline CDR1 is SGHNT and CDR2 is YYREEE (reference sequence). V lost 1 base and J lost 5; bases outside the gene matches: 5. CDR3 in DNA: TGTGCCAGCAGCTTGACTAGCGGGATACGGGAGACCCAGTACTTC. Encoded protein: CASSLTSGIRETQYF.

This chain connects TRBV4-1 to TRBJ2-7; TRBD1 matches at 9 bases. Germline CDR1 and CDR2: MGHRA and YSYEKL. CDR3 length: 14 amino acids. V dropped 3 bases and J dropped 4; count of bases not matched to a gene: 4. The CDR3 protein is CASSQGQGVYEQYF. CDR3 DNA: TGCGCCAGCAGCCAGGGACAGGGTGTTTACGAGCAGTACTTC.

The chain uses TRBV11-2 and TRBJ2-2; 7 bases are shared with TRBD2. This CDR3 spans 17 amino acids. Germline CDR1 SGHAT, CDR2 FQNNGV. The V gene end was trimmed by 1 base and the J gene end by 0 bases; junction bases not matched to a gene: 5. This chain's CDR3 is CASSLGASGANTGELFF. The CDR3 region has the DNA TGTGCCAGCAGCTTAGGGGCTAGCGGAGCGAACACCGGGGAGCTGTTTTTT.

V gene TRBV30 combines with J gene TRBJ2-3; 7 bases align to TRBD1. Unmatched junction bases numbered 10, after V lost 2 bases and J lost 2 bases. The CDR3 length is 16 residues. Germline V gene sequence: CDR1 GTSNPN, CDR2 SVGIG (reference sequence). The CDR3: CAWSIEGQSNTDTQYF. The CDR3 DNA reads as TGTGCCTGGAGTATAGAGGGACAGAGTAACACAGATACGCAGTATTTT.

The gene calls are TRBV27 and TRBJ2-7; 9 bases line up with TRBD2. Germline-derived CDR1 and CDR2 are MNHEY and SMNVEV (reference sequence). The V and J ends lost 5 bases and 6 bases, in that order; junction bases with no gene match: 11. CDR3 length: 15 residues. In nucleotides, the CDR3 is TGTGCCAGCAGTCTAGGGACTAGCCTGACTCGCGAGCAGTACTTC. It is translated as CASSLGTSLTREQYF.

The chain couples TRBV2 to TRBJ2-7, with 12 bases aligning to TRBD2. Germline V lookup: CDR1 SNHLY, CDR2 FYNNEI. V trimming: 0 bases; J trimming: 0 bases; junction bases outside the gene matches: 6. The CDR3 consists of 18 residues. The CDR3 spells CASSEAITSGGISYEQYF. The CDR3, as DNA: TGTGCCAGCAGTGAAGCTATCACTAGCGGGGGGATCTCCTACGAGCAGTACTTC. The entire variable domain, with the rest obtained from reference TRBV2 and TRBJ2-7, is as follows: EPEVTQTPSHQVTQMGQEVILRCVPISNHLYFYWYRQILGQKVEFLVSFYNNEISEKSEIFDDQFSVERPDGSNFTLKIRSTKLEDSAMYFCASSEAITSGGISYEQYFGPGTRLTVT.

This clone was seen only once. The rearrangement uses TRBV7-8 and TRBJ1-2; 10 positions match TRBD1. The CDR3 spans 15 residues. The V gene end was trimmed by 5 bases and the J gene end by 8 bases; junction bases not matched to a gene: 11. CDR1 and CDR2 from the germline V gene are SGHVS and FQNEAQ. CDR3 sequence reads: CASSPRRDRGRGYTF. The DNA for the CDR3 is TGTGCCAGCAGCCCGCGCCGGGACAGGGGTAGAGGCTACACCTTC.

V usage is TRBV29-1 and J usage is TRBJ2-7; 12 nucleotides match TRBD2. V was pared by 0 bases and J by 2 bases, with 2 bases of the junction left unmatched. Per the germline V gene, CDR1 is SQVTM and CDR2 is ANQGSEA. CDR3 length: 15 residues. The CDR3 bases are TGCAGCGTTGAAGATCGGACTAGCGGGACCTACGAGCAGTACTTC. Its protein product is CSVEDRTSGTYEQYF.

The chain recombines TRBV6-5 with TRBJ1-2; a possible D gene is TRBD1 (6 bases). V was clipped by 5 bases and J by 4 bases, with 17 bases between them. The germline V gene encodes CDR1 MNHEY and CDR2 SVGAGI. The CDR3 consists of 15 residues. As DNA, the CDR3 is TGTGCCAGCAGTCAAACCAATACAGGGTTCTATGGCTACACCTTC. Amino acid sequence: CASSQTNTGFYGYTF.

This chain links TRBV9 with TRBJ2-5, with TRBD2 matching over 11 bases. Losses at the gene ends were 3 bases for V and 4 bases for J; bases not matched to a gene: 11. Per the germline V gene, CDR1 is SGDLS and CDR2 is YYNGEE. This CDR3 is 17 amino acids long. The CDR3 loop is CASSAGLASGGIETQYF. DNA of the CDR3: TGTGCCAGCAGCGCAGGCCTCGCTAGCGGGGGGATAGAGACCCAGTACTTC.

This clone was recorded once. V is TRBV4-1 and J is TRBJ1-5; D might be TRBD1 (5 bases). CDR1 MGHRA and CDR2 YSYEKL come from the germline V gene. The CDR3 loop spans 16 amino acids. V shed 1 base and J shed 7 bases, with 17 bases lying between them. In DNA form, the CDR3 reads TGCGCCAGCAGCCAAGTCGGGGGAGATCACGGGCAGCCCCAGCATTTT. It codes for CASSQVGGDHGQPQHF.

This chain uses TRBV5-1 with TRBJ2-1; 10 nucleotides match TRBD2. After removal of 4 bases from V and 3 bases from J, the junction contained 7 bases not matched to a gene. Germline CDR1 is SGHRS and CDR2 is YFSETQ. The CDR3 extends over 16 amino acids. The CDR3 protein is CASSLEASGSYNEQFF. As DNA, the CDR3 is TGCGCCAGCAGCCTAGAGGCTAGCGGGAGCTACAATGAGCAGTTCTTC.

The rearrangement uses TRBV7-8 and TRBJ2-3; TRBD2 might be the D (5 bases). The germline V gene encodes CDR1 SGHVS and CDR2 FQNEAQ. CDR3 length equals 17 residues. V shed 4 bases and J shed 1 base, with 18 bases lying between them. The CDR3, as DNA: TGTGCCAGCAGCTCCCCACAAACTAGACTTCGCACAGATACGCAGTATTTT. It codes for CASSSPQTRLRTDTQYF. The variable domain in full, completed from reference TRBV7-8 and TRBJ2-3, reads GAGVSQSPRYKVAKRGQDVALRCDPISGHVSLFWYQQALGQGPEFLTYFQNEAQLDKSGLPSDRFFAERPEGSVSTLKIQRTQQEDSAVYLCASSSPQTRLRTDTQYFGPGTRLTVL.

The V call is TRBV29-1, the J call TRBJ2-2; D possibly corresponds to TRBD1 (5 bases). Trimming left V 3 bases short and J 8 bases short, with 10 bases between. Germline values: CDR1 SQVTM, CDR2 ANQGSEA. The length of the CDR3 is 12 residues. CDR3 in DNA: TGCAGCGTTGACAGGGCCGGTGGGGAGCTGTTTTTT. Encoded protein: CSVDRAGGELFF.

The chain employs TRBV29-1 and TRBJ2-2; D may be TRBD1 (5 bases). V was trimmed by 6 bases and J by 3 bases, leaving 14 bases between them. Germline loops: CDR1 SQVTM, CDR2 ANQGSEA. The CDR3 consists of 14 residues. DNA for the CDR3: TGCAGCGTCGGCTACGACAGTTACACCGGGGAGCTGTTTTTT. It translates to CSVGYDSYTGELFF.

The chain is built from TRBV4-1 and TRBJ2-1; D is possibly TRBD2 (6 bases). Per germline, CDR1 MGHRA and CDR2 YSYEKL. Trimming removed 1 base at V and 2 bases at J, with 9 bases between. The CDR3 loop spans 15 amino acids. CDR3: CASSQAEGPYNEQFF. The CDR3 DNA is TGCGCCAGCAGCCAAGCGGAGGGCCCCTACAATGAGCAGTTCTTC.

V gene TRBV2 combines with J gene TRBJ1-1; D remains ambiguous. This CDR3 comprises 11 residues. CDR1 SNHLY and CDR2 FYNNEI come from the germline V gene. The V end was cut by 6 bases, the J end by 6 bases, with 8 bases between. In DNA form, the CDR3 reads TGTGCCAGCAGCCAATTCCCTGAAGCTTTCTTT. It codes for CASSQFPEAFF.

The genes are TRBV5-1 and TRBJ1-2, with a possible D match to TRBD1 (6 bases). The CDR3 consists of 15 residues. Germline CDR1 and CDR2: SGHRS and YFSETQ. V was trimmed by 3 bases and J by 3 bases, leaving 15 bases between them. The CDR3 nucleotides read TGCGCCAGCAGCTCCGAGACAGGCCTGGACTATGGCTACACCTTC. Its protein is CASSSETGLDYGYTF.

V gene TRBV7-6 combines with J gene TRBJ2-5; D unresolved. CDR3 length: 13 amino acids. The V end was cut by 5 bases, the J end by 5 bases, with 12 bases between. CDR1 is SGHVS, CDR2 FNYEAQ, per germline. The CDR3 here is CASSEVVVETQYF. The CDR3 DNA is TGTGCCAGCAGCGAGGTGGTTGTCGAGACCCAGTACTTC.

The rearrangement joins TRBV19 to TRBJ2-7, with D maybe TRBD1 (6 bases). CDR3 size: 13 residues. Between the trimmed V and J ends, which lost 9 bases and 4 bases, there was a span of 16 bases. Germline assignment: CDR1 LNHDA and CDR2 SQIVND (reference sequence). The CDR3 nucleotides read TGTGCCAGCCAGGACAGAGGAACTTACGAGCAGTACTTC. Translation gives CASQDRGTYEQYF.

The gene calls are TRBV7-9 and TRBJ2-3; D gene uncertain. There are 13 residues in the CDR3. Germline-derived CDR1 and CDR2 are SEHNR and FQNEAQ (reference sequence). V lost 5 bases and J 3 bases, leaving 9 bases between the germline ends. For the CDR3, the DNA is TGTGCCAGCAGCCCAACCCGGACAGATACGCAGTATTTT. Its protein is CASSPTRTDTQYF.

This chain links TRBV29-1 with TRBJ2-7; perhaps TRBD2 as D (6 bases). Germline V gene data show CDR1 as SQVTM and CDR2 as ANQGSEA. This CDR3 has 12 amino acids. With 0 bases removed from V and 4 bases from J, the gap between germline ends came to 7 bases. The CDR3 sequence: CSVEEGGYEQYF. The CDR3 bases are TGCAGCGTTGAAGAGGGGGGTTACGAGCAGTACTTC.

DNA for the CDR3: TGTGCCAGCAGTGAAGCGAGCGTTTTGAACACTGAAGCTTTCTTT. Encoded protein: CASSEASVLNTEAFF. The V call is TRBV6-1, the J call TRBJ1-1; D is unresolved. This CDR3 has 15 residues. Trimming took off 0 bases at V and 0 bases at J, with 8 bases between the two ends. CDR1 MNHNS and CDR2 SASEGT come from the germline V gene.

The rearrangement links TRBV5-1 to TRBJ2-1; 7 bases line up with TRBD1. The germline CDR1 and CDR2 sequences are SGHRS and YFSETQ. The CDR3 is 14 residues long. The trim removed 0 bases at V and 5 bases at J, leaving 2 bases unmatched. The DNA for the CDR3 is TGCGCCAGCAGCTTGGGGGGGACAGACAATGAGCAGTTCTTC. Its translation is CASSLGGTDNEQFF. The full variable domain, its missing parts supplied by reference TRBV5-1 and TRBJ2-1, is KAGVTQTPRYLIKTRGQQVTLSCSPISGHRSVSWYQQTPGQGLQFLFEYFSETQRNKGNFPGRFSGRQFSNSRSEMNVSTLELGDSALYLCASSLGGTDNEQFFGPGTRLTVL.